A single sample gave rise to the 6 T cell receptor beta chains below, sequenced in a study of T cells in localized non-small cell lung cancer. The repertoire was sequenced with immunoSEQ multiplex PCR; TCRdb's copy has only in-frame clones and lacks some. The sample has fewer than 2,000 clones, approximately 29% seen once. The sample in question was normal lung tissue next to the tumor, obtained before any cancer treatment. These receptor sequences come from a female donor older than 55 with stage I lung adenocarcinoma.

The V call is TRBV6-8, the J call TRBJ2-2; D possibly matches TRBD1 or TRBD2 (5 bases each). This CDR3 region has 15 residues. Germline CDR1 MNHGY, CDR2 SAAAGT. Trimming left V 7 bases short and J 0 bases short, with 12 bases between. DNA for the CDR3: TGTGCCAGCAAACGGGACGCTACGAACACCGGGGAGCTGTTTTTT. Its protein product is CASKRDATNTGELFF.

The rearrangement uses TRBV1 and TRBJ2-1; the DNA was not used to check the table's D call, TRBD1. TRBV1 is a listed pseudogene. CDR3 size: 12 residues. The CDR3 nucleotides are TGCGCCAGCAGCCAAGACAGGGGTGGGCAGTTCTTC. Translating it yields CASSQDRGGQFF.

In this sample, this clone is medium-sized (0.01 to 0.1%). The chain is built from TRBV6-8 and TRBJ1-4, with 7 bases lining up with TRBD1. The CDR3 is made up of 15 amino acids. V gave up 5 bases and J gave up 0 bases; unmatched junction bases: 3. Germline CDR1 and CDR2: MNHGY and SAAAGT. CDR3 nucleotide sequence: TGTGCCAGCAGTAGACAGGGAGCAACTAATGAAAAACTGTTTTTT. This codes for CASSRQGATNEKLFF.

This sequence joins TRBV5-1 and TRBJ2-5; the D call may be TRBD1 or TRBD2 (5 bases each). The CDR3 loop spans 16 amino acids. Germline CDR1 and CDR2: SGHRS and YFSETQ. Trimming shortened V by 4 bases and J by 2 bases, and 18 bases separated the two germline ends. The CDR3 bases are TGCGCCAGCAGCCCGATCCCGGGGCTAACACAAGAGACCCAGTACTTC. It codes for CASSPIPGLTQETQYF.

In DNA form, the CDR3 reads TGTGCCACCAGCAGAGGAACCAGTCCTCCTGGCAATGAGCAGTTCTTC. This encodes CATSRGTSPPGNEQFF. V usage is TRBV15 and J usage is TRBJ2-1; no clear D gene. Trimming left V 1 base short and J 6 bases short, with 16 bases between. The CDR3 length is 16 residues. CDR1 and CDR2 from the germline V gene are LNHNV and YYDKDF (reference sequence).

The chain recombines TRBV18 with TRBJ1-2; the D gene is possibly TRBD1 (5 bases). Germline loops: CDR1 KGHSH, CDR2 LQKENI. CDR3 length: 16 amino acids. Deletions cut 2 bases from V and 4 bases from J, with 17 bases between. CDR3: CASSPGLTIGAYGYTF. CDR3 in DNA: TGTGCCAGCTCACCAGGGCTCACAATTGGGGCCTATGGCTACACCTTC.